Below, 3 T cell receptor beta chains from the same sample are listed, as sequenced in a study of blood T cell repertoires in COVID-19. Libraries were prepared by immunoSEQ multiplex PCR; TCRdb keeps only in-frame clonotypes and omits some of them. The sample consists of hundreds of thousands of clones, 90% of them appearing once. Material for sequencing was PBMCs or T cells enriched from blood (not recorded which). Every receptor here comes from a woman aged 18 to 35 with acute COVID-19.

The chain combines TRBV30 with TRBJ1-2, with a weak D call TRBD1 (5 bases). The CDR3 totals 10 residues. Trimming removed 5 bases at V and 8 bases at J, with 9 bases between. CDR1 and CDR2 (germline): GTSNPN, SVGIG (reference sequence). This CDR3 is CAWYGGGYTF. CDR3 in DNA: TGTGCCTGGTATGGGGGGGGCTACACCTTC.

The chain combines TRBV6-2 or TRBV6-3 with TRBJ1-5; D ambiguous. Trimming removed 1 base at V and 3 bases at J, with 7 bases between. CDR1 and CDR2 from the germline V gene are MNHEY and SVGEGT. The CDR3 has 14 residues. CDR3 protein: CASSYYTDNQPQHF. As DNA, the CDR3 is TGTGCCAGCAGTTACTACACCGACAATCAGCCCCAGCATTTT.

In nucleotides, the CDR3 is TGTGCCAGCAGTTCCCAGGGGCGCCTGAACACTGAAGCTTTCTTT. This codes for CASSSQGRLNTEAFF. The chain combines TRBV6-5 with TRBJ1-1; a possible D gene is TRBD1 (6 bases). Trimming stripped 4 bases from V and 0 bases from J, with 12 bases between. This CDR3 has 15 residues. Germline V lookup: CDR1 MNHEY, CDR2 SVGAGI.